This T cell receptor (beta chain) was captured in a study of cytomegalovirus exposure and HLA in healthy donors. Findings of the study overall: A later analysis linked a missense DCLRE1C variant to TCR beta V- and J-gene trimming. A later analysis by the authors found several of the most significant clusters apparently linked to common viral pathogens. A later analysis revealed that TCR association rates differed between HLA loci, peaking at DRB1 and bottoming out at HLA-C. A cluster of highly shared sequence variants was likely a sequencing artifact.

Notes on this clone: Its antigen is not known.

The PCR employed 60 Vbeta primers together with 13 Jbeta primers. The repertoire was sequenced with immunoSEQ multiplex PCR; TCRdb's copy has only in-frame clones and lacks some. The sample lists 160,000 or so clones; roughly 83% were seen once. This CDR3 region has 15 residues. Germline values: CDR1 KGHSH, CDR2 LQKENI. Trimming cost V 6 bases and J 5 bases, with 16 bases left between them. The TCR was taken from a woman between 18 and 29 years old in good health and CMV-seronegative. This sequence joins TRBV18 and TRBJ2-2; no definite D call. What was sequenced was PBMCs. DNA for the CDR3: TGTGCCAGCTCCCCAACGTGGGCAACAACCGGGGAGCTGTTTTTT. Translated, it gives CASSPTWATTGELFF.